A selection of T cell receptor beta chains follows, all from one sample in a study of OX40 agonist ivuxolimab in advanced cancers. This table comes from immunoSEQ multiplex PCR, and its TCRdb copy is limited to in-frame clones, with some not included. The table lists approximately 68,000 clones, 92% of them singletons. Sequenced here: CD4+ or CD8+ T cells sorted from blood, sampled in a trial of the OX40 agonist ivuxolimab. The receptors here all came from an adult with an advanced solid tumor such as melanoma, head and neck, liver or kidney cancer. The CDR3 runs from the conserved cysteine through the conserved F or W. A D gene is named only where the DNA matches it firmly. Clone size is stated in some rows and not others, as once, few, many or a class when expanded.

-	TRBV29-1	TRBD1	TRBJ1-3	CSVDRQGTIYF	TGCAGCGTTGACCGACAGGGCACCATATATTTT
-	TRBV4-1	TRBD2	TRBJ2-1	CASSQVALAGSYNEQFF	TGCGCCAGCAGCCAAGTCGCCCTAGCGGGTTCCTACAATGAGCAGTTCTTC
once	TRBV5-1	-	TRBJ2-1	CASSWEEGVPSYNEQFF	TGCGCCAGCAGCTGGGAAGAGGGGGTACCCTCCTACAATGAGCAGTTCTTC
-	TRBV7-9	-	TRBJ2-3	CASSQRSGTSTDTQYF	TGTGCCAGCAGCCAGAGATCCGGGACCAGCACAGATACGCAGTATTTT
-	TRBV20-1	-	TRBJ2-3	CSVPFGTQYF	TGCAGTGTCCCTTTTGGTACGCAGTATTTT
-	TRBV7-9	TRBD2	TRBJ2-3	CASSPVSGTSYDTQYF	TGTGCCAGCAGCCCGGTTTCCGGGACTAGCTACGATACGCAGTATTTT
-	TRBV7-3	-	TRBJ1-1	CASSLNPGWNTEAFF	TGTGCCAGCAGCTTAAATCCGGGATGGAACACTGAAGCTTTCTTT
-	TRBV5-1	-	TRBJ2-7	CASSLQSADTSEQYF	TGCGCCAGCAGCTTGCAGTCGGCAGATACTAGCGAGCAGTACTTC
-	TRBV11-2	-	TRBJ2-2	CASSPPPHSTGELFF	TGTGCCAGCAGCCCCCCTCCCCACAGTACCGGGGAGCTGTTTTTT
once	TRBV4-1	TRBD2	TRBJ2-7	CASSYSGGYEQYF	TGCGCCAGCAGCTACAGCGGGGGATACGAGCAGTACTTC
-	TRBV4-3	-	TRBJ1-1	CASSQDLPQGSTEAFF	TGCGCCAGCAGCCAAGATCTTCCCCAGGGGAGCACTGAAGCTTTCTTT
-	TRBV7-4	TRBD1	TRBJ1-5	CASSGGGQGNQPQHF	TGTGCCAGCAGCGGAGGGGGACAGGGTAATCAGCCCCAGCATTTT
few	TRBV11-2	-	TRBJ2-7	CASSPWGEGSYEQYF	TGTGCCAGCAGCCCGTGGGGGGAAGGGTCCTACGAGCAGTACTTC
-	TRBV27	TRBD1	TRBJ2-1	CASSLSGTGRNEQFF	TGTGCCAGCAGTTTATCCGGGACAGGTAGAAATGAGCAGTTCTTC
once	TRBV6-5	-	TRBJ1-2	CASSYGENGYTF	TGTGCCAGCAGTTACGGTGAGAATGGCTACACCTTC
-	TRBV9	TRBD1	TRBJ1-3	CASSTGGGFFSGNTIYF	TGTGCCAGCAGCACAGGAGGGGGCTTCTTCTCTGGAAACACCATATATTTT
-	TRBV9	TRBD1	TRBJ2-3	CASSVVSQGARADTDTQYF	TGTGCCAGCAGCGTAGTTAGTCAGGGGGCTCGTGCGGACACAGATACGCAGTATTTT
-	TRBV28	-	TRBJ1-1	CASSLGHGINTEAFF	TGTGCCAGCAGTTTGGGGCACGGTATAAACACTGAAGCTTTCTTT
-	TRBV7-6	TRBD1	TRBJ2-7	CASSLGQGGPGEQYF	TGTGCCAGCAGCCTGGGACAGGGAGGCCCGGGCGAGCAGTACTTC
-	TRBV13	-	TRBJ2-3	CASSLRESTDTQYF	TGTGCCAGCAGCTTACGGGAGAGCACAGATACGCAGTATTTT
few	TRBV11-2	-	TRBJ1-2	CASSFSGGYTF	TGTGCCAGCAGCTTCAGTGGTGGCTACACCTTC
-	TRBV5-4	-	TRBJ2-7	CASSLAVDSYEQYF	TGTGCCAGCAGCTTGGCGGTGGACTCCTACGAGCAGTACTTC
once	TRBV5-1	-	TRBJ1-2	CASSFVERGADGYTF	TGCGCCAGCAGCTTCGTTGAACGGGGCGCGGATGGCTACACCTTC
-	TRBV27	-	TRBJ1-5	CASSLIGQPQHF	TGTGCCAGCAGTTTAATTGGTCAGCCCCAGCATTTT
-	TRBV4-1	-	TRBJ1-5	CASSQAHYSFNNQPQHF	TGCGCCAGCAGCCAAGCCCATTACTCCTTTAACAATCAGCCCCAGCATTTT
once	TRBV7-9	-	TRBJ1-1	CASSLVGRVNTEAFF	TGTGCCAGCAGCTTGGTGGGGAGAGTGAACACTGAAGCTTTCTTT
once	TRBV19	TRBD2	TRBJ2-1	CASSLAGGSYNEQFF	TGTGCCAGTAGTTTAGCGGGGGGGTCCTACAATGAGCAGTTCTTC
-	TRBV6-6	TRBD1	TRBJ1-1	CASRGDRGLNTEAFF	TGTGCCAGCAGAGGGGACAGGGGGCTAAACACTGAAGCTTTCTTT
-	TRBV4-1	TRBD1	TRBJ2-7	CASRPGTGGYEQYF	TGCGCCAGCAGGCCCGGGACAGGGGGTTACGAGCAGTACTTC
-	TRBV19	-	TRBJ2-1	CASSIDGQGLSYNEQFF	TGTGCCAGTAGTATAGATGGACAGGGACTATCCTACAATGAGCAGTTCTTC
-	TRBV4-3	TRBD2	TRBJ2-1	CASSQEVTSGNEQFF	TGCGCCAGCAGCCAAGAGGTTACTAGCGGCAATGAGCAGTTCTTC
-	TRBV7-3	TRBD2	TRBJ2-5	CASSLSGGPQETQYF	TGTGCCAGCAGCTTAAGCGGGGGTCCACAAGAGACCCAGTACTTC
-	TRBV5-6	TRBD1	TRBJ1-3	CASTGGQGEIPGNTIYF	TGTGCCAGCACCGGGGGACAGGGGGAGATTCCTGGAAACACCATATATTTT
-	TRBV5-4	TRBD1	TRBJ2-2	CASEGTGGEGTGELFF	TGTGCCAGCGAGGGAACAGGGGGCGAGGGCACCGGGGAGCTGTTTTTT
-	TRBV27	TRBD1	TRBJ1-4	CASSLLPGQGGVNEKLFF	TGTGCCAGCAGTTTACTCCCGGGACAGGGGGGAGTTAATGAAAAACTGTTTTTT
-	TRBV27	TRBD1	TRBJ1-5	CASSSLTGQQPQHF	TGTGCCAGCAGTTCCCTGACAGGGCAACAGCCCCAGCATTTT
-	TRBV27	TRBD2	TRBJ2-7	CASSPSLGGAQYEQYF	TGTGCCAGCAGCCCTTCCTTGGGAGGGGCCCAGTACGAGCAGTACTTC
once	TRBV27	-	TRBJ1-2	CASSFPGGRGYTF	TGTGCCAGCAGTTTTCCGGGGGGAAGGGGCTACACCTTC
few	TRBV4-1	-	TRBJ1-5	CASSQAGDQPQHF	TGCGCCAGCAGCCAAGCAGGGGATCAGCCCCAGCATTTT
-	TRBV14	-	TRBJ2-3	CASSEQIGGTDTQYF	TGTGCCAGCAGCGAACAGATCGGGGGCACAGATACGCAGTATTTT
-	TRBV5-6	-	TRBJ2-2	CASTLSTGELFF	TGTGCCAGCACCTTGTCAACCGGGGAGCTGTTTTTT
-	TRBV4-3	TRBD2	TRBJ2-3	CASSQVSGGARDTQYF	TGCGCCAGCAGCCAAGTGAGCGGGGGGGCGAGAGATACGCAGTATTTT
-	TRBV9	-	TRBJ1-1	CASSVEQGPHPNTEAFF	TGTGCCAGCAGCGTAGAACAGGGCCCCCATCCGAACACTGAAGCTTTCTTT
-	TRBV2	TRBD2	TRBJ2-5	CASKTPGLAETQYF	TGTGCCAGCAAAACACCGGGACTAGCGGAGACCCAGTACTTC
-	TRBV6-5	TRBD1	TRBJ1-2	CASSGGQGASGYTF	TGTGCCAGCAGTGGAGGACAGGGGGCCAGTGGCTACACCTTC
-	TRBV5-1	-	TRBJ2-3	CASSFDTGLSSTDTQYF	TGCGCCAGCAGCTTTGATACAGGTCTCTCTAGCACAGATACGCAGTATTTT
-	TRBV6-5	-	TRBJ2-2	CASSYSGTGELFF	TGTGCCAGCAGTTACTCCGGGACAGGGGAGCTGTTTTTT
-	TRBV9	-	TRBJ2-7	CASSEGGLSNEQYF	TGTGCCAGCAGCGAGGGGGGCCTTTCGAACGAGCAGTACTTC
-	TRBV11-2	-	TRBJ1-2	CASSFGLSYTF	TGTGCCAGCAGCTTTGGCTTAAGCTACACCTTC
-	TRBV6-5	-	TRBJ1-1	CASSSDSEGNTEAFF	TGTGCCAGCAGTTCAGACAGTGAGGGGAACACTGAAGCTTTCTTT
few	TRBV4-2	-	TRBJ1-5	CASSPRESGSNQPQHF	TGTGCCAGCAGCCCCCGCGAGTCAGGTTCTAATCAGCCCCAGCATTTT
once	TRBV11-2	-	TRBJ2-1	CASSLVLTAQFYNEQFF	TGTGCCAGCAGCTTGGTTCTGACAGCCCAGTTCTACAATGAGCAGTTCTTC
-	TRBV4-1	-	TRBJ2-7	CASSQEPKNYEQYF	TGCGCCAGCAGCCAAGAGCCCAAGAACTACGAGCAGTACTTC
-	TRBV5-1	-	TRBJ1-2	CASSLDGNYGYTF	TGCGCCAGCAGCTTGGACGGGAACTATGGCTACACCTTC
-	TRBV13	-	TRBJ1-4	CASSLGAGEKLFF	TGTGCCAGCAGCTTAGGGGCTGGGGAAAAACTGTTTTTT